This TCR beta chain was captured by sequencing in a study of CD8+CD57+ T cells in acquired aplastic anemia. Overall study: Average DNA yield from sorted CD4+ and CD8+ cells was about 3 ug. Study observations and caveats: Patients and healthy controls showed no significant CD8+ Simpson's diversity difference. Common to patients and controls were 25 to 30 CD8+ CDR3 sequences.

Previously, flow cytometry had revealed CD8+CD57+ cell expansion in the patients chosen for sequencing. Every one of the patients had aplastic anemia (severe, acquired). The germline CDR1 and CDR2 sequences are SGHTA and FQGTGA. Trimming removed 2 bases at V and 2 bases at J, with 13 bases between. The CDR3 runs 15 residues. Concerning this clonotype itself: Its antigen is currently unknown.

Genomic DNA served as template for TCR beta VDJ and CDR3 profiling. MiXCR, applied by TCRdb to the reads, yields one record per CDR3 protein. Of about 160,000 distinct CDR3 sequences listed, around 48% are singletons. This sequence originates from a human donor with aplastic anemia. Source material: sorted CD4+, CD8+, or CD8+CD57+ T cells (not recorded which) from PBMCs. The J gene is TRBJ2-7, the V gene TRBV7-3; D possibly matches TRBD1 or TRBD2 (5 bases each). The CDR3 sequence is CASSLGARETYEQYF. CDR3 nucleotide sequence: TGTGCCAGCAGCTTAGGGGCCAGGGAGACCTACGAGCAGTACTTC.